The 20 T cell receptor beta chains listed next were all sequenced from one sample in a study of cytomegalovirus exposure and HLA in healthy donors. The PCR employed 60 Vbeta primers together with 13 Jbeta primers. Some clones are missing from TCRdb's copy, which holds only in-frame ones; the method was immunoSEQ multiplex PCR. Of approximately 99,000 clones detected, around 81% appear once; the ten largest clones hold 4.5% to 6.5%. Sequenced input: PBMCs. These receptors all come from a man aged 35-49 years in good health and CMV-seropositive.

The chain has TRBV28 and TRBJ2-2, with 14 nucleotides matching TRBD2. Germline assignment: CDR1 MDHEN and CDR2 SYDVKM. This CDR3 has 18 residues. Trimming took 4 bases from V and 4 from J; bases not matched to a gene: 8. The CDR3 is CASSSGLAGDLVTGELFF. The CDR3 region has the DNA TGTGCCAGCAGTTCGGGACTAGCGGGAGATTTAGTCACCGGGGAGCTGTTTTTT.

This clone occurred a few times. In nucleotides, the CDR3 is TGTGCCAGTAGTAGCTACTACGAGCAGTACTTC. It translates to CASSSYYEQYF. The chain links TRBV19 to TRBJ2-5; D gene unclear. The end of the DNA is better explained by TRBJ2-7, so the J call may be wrong. Per the germline V gene, CDR1 is LNHDA and CDR2 is SQIVND (reference sequence). The CDR3 covers 11 residues.

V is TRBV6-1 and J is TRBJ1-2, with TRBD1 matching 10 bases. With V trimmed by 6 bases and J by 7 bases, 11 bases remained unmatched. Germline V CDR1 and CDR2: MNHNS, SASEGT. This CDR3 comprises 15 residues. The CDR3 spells CASRGMGQGIRGYTF. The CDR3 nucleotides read TGTGCCAGCAGGGGTATGGGACAGGGGATCCGTGGCTACACCTTC.

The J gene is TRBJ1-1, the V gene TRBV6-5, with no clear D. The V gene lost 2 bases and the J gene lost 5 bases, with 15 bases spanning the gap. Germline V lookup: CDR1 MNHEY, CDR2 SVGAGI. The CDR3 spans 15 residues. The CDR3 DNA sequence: TGTGCCAGCAGTTACGCCGGAGCCTCGAGGACTGAAGCTTTCTTT. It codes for CASSYAGASRTEAFF.

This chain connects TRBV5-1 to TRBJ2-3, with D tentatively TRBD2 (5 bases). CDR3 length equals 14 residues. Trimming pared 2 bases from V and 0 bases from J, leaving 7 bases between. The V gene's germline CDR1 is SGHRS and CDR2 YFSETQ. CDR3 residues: CASSLEGSTDTQYF. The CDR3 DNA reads TGCGCCAGCAGCTTAGAGGGTAGCACAGATACGCAGTATTTT.

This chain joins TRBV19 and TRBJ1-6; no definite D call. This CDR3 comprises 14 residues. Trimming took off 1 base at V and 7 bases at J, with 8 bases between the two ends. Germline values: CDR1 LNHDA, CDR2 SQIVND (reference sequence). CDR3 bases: TGTGCCAGTAGTATAGCGGGGAGCAATTCACCCCTCCACTTT. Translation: CASSIAGSNSPLHF.

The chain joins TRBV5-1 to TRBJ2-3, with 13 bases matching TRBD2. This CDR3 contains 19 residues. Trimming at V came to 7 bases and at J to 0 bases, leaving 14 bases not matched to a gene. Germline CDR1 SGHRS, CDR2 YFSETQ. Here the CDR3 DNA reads TGCGCCAGCGGCTCTCTACCGGGACTAGCGGGGAGAAGCACAGATACGCAGTATTTT. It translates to CASGSLPGLAGRSTDTQYF.

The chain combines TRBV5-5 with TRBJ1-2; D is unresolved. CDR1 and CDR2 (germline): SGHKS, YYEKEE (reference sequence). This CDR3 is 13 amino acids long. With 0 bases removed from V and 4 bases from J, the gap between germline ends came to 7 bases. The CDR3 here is CASSLVGSYGYTF. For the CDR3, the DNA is TGTGCCAGCAGCTTGGTGGGCAGCTATGGCTACACCTTC. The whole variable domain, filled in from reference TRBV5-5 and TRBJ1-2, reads DAGVTQSPTHLIKTRGQQVTLRCSPISGHKSVSWYQQVLGQGPQFIFQYYEKEERGRGNFPDRFSARQFPNYSSELNVNALLLGDSALYLCASSLVGSYGYTFGSGTRLTVV.

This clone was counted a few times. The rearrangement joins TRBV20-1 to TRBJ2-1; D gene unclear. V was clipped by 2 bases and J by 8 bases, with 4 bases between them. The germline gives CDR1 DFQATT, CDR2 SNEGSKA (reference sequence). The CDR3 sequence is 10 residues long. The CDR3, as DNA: TGCAGTGCTAGATTCGATGAGCAGTTCTTC. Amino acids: CSARFDEQFF.

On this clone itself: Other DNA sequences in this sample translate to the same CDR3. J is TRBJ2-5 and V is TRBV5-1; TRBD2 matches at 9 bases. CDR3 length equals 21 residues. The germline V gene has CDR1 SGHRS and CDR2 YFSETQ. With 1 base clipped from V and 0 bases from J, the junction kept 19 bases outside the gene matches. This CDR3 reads CASSLPTNRRLASGDQETQYF. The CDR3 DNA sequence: TGCGCCAGCAGCTTGCCGACAAACCGTCGTCTAGCTAGCGGGGACCAAGAGACCCAGTACTTC.

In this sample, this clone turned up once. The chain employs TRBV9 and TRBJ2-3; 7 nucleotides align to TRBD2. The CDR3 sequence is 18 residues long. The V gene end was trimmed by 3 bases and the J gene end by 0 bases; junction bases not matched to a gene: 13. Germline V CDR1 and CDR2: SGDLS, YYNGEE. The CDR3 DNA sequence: TGTGCCAGCAGCGCCGAGGGAGGGGCTCTTTCTAGCACAGATACGCAGTATTTT. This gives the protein CASSAEGGALSSTDTQYF.

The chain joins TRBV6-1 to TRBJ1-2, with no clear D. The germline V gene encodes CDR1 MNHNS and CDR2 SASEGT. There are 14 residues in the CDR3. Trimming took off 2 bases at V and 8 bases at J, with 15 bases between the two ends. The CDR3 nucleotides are TGTGCCAGCAGTGAAAGCCGTCTTCTATCGGGCTACACCTTC. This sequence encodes CASSESRLLSGYTF.

The CDR3 nucleotides are TGCAGCGTGGGACTGATGAACACTGAAGCTTTCTTT. This translates into CSVGLMNTEAFF. The chain is built from TRBV29-1 and TRBJ1-1, with D tentatively TRBD1 (5 bases). This CDR3 spans 12 amino acids. The germline gives CDR1 SQVTM, CDR2 ANQGSEA. Trimming pared 6 bases from V and 0 bases from J, leaving 8 bases between. The complete variable domain, with remaining parts taken from reference TRBV29-1 and TRBJ1-1, reads SAVISQKPSRDICQRGTSLTIQCQVDSQVTMMFWYRQQPGQSLTLIATANQGSEATYESGFVIDKFPISRPNLTFSTLTVSNMSPEDSSIYLCSVGLMNTEAFFGQGTRLTVV.

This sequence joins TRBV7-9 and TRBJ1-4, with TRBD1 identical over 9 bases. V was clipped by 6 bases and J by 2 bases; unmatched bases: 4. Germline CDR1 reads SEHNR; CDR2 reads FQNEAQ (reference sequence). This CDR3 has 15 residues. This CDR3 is CASRSTGGTNEKLFF. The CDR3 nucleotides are TGTGCCAGCAGGTCCACAGGGGGCACTAATGAAAAACTGTTTTTT.

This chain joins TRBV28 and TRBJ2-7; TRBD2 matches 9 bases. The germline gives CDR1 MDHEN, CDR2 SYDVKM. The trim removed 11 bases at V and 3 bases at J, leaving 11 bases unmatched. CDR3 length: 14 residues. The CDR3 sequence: CASGGAGGLYEQYF. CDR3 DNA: TGTGCCTCAGGGGGAGCGGGAGGCCTCTACGAGCAGTACTTC.

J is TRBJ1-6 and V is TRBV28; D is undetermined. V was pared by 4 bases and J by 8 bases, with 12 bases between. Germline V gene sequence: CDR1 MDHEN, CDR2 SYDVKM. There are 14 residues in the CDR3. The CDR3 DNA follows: TGTGCCAGCAGTTACCGGGGTGGGGATTCACCCCTCCACTTT. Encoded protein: CASSYRGGDSPLHF.

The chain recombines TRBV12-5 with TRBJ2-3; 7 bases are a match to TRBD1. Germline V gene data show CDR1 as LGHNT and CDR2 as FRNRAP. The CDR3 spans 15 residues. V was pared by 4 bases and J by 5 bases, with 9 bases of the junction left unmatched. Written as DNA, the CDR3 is TGTGCTAGTGGTTACCCGACAGGGCCCATAGATACGCAGTATTTT. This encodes CASGYPTGPIDTQYF.

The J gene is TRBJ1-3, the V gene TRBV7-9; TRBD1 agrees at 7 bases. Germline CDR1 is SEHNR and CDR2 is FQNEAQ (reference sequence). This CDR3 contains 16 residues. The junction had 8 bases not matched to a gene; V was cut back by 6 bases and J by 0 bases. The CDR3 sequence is CASSGQAKLSGNTIYF. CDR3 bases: TGTGCCAGCAGTGGACAGGCGAAACTCTCTGGAAACACCATATATTTT.

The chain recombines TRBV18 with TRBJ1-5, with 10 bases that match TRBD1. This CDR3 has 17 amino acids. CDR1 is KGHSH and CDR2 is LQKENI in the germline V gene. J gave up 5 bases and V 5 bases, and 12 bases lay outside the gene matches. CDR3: CASSATRGTGVDQPQHF. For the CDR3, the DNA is TGTGCCAGCTCAGCCACTCGCGGGACAGGGGTCGATCAGCCCCAGCATTTT.

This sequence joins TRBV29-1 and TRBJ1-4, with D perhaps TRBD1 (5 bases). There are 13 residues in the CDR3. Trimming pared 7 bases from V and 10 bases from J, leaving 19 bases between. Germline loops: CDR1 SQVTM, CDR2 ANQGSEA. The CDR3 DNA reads TGCAGCGCCCTCGCAGAGCAGGGTGGAAAACTGTTTTTT. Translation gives CSALAEQGGKLFF.